This TCR beta chain stems from a study of cytomegalovirus exposure and HLA in healthy donors. Study-wide results and limits: CMV serostatus alone was available as immune exposure information.

It was with 60 Vbeta and 13 Jbeta primers that the PCR ran. Method: immunoSEQ multiplex PCR; TCRdb's copy keeps in-frame clones and lacks some. The sample lists fewer than 150,000 clones; roughly 80% were seen once. This clone appeared a single time. Its antigen is undetermined. CDR3 length: 14 amino acids. Trimming removed 2 bases at V and 4 bases at J, with 10 bases between. Germline CDR1 and CDR2: MGHRA and YSYEKL. The donors comprised healthy bone marrow donors. The sequenced material came from PBMCs. The chain is built from TRBV4-1 and TRBJ2-3, with D perhaps matching TRBD2 (5 bases). The receptor was derived from a middle-aged man in good health and CMV-seropositive. The DNA for the CDR3 is TGCGCCAGCAGCCAACCGTGGGGAGCAGATACGCAGTATTTT. It yields the protein CASSQPWGADTQYF.